This passage covers 7 T cell receptor beta chains from one sample sequenced in a study of regulatory T cells in long-lasting Graves disease. Time point denoted: persistent/refractory GD, antithyroid drugs over 5 years with positive TRAb. Following extraction of RNA from PBMCs, that RNA was used to make the TCR library. iRepertoire HTBI primers and Arm-PCR of CDR3 regions built TCR beta libraries. TCRdb processed the multiplex PCR reads anew with MiXCR; each CDR3 protein has one entry. The sample shows about 460,000 distinct CDR3 sequences, less than 25% of them seen only once. Sequenced material: peripheral blood mononuclear cells (PBMCs), taken when the disease was refractory, from a patient treated with antithyroid drugs. These receptors were obtained from a female donor with Graves disease.

This clonotype was counted many times. The V gene is TRBV9, the J gene TRBJ1-6; unclear D gene. Trimming cost V 4 bases and J 9 bases, with 8 bases left between them. This CDR3 is built from 12 residues. Germline V gene data show CDR1 as SGDLS and CDR2 as YYNGEE. CDR3 nucleotides: TGTGCCAGCAGCCATCCCCTTTCACCCCTCCACTTT. It is translated as CASSHPLSPLHF.

The sample holds many counts of this clonotype. Here the CDR3 reads CASSLEATGNEKLFF. DNA for the CDR3: TGTGCCAGCAGCTTAGAGGCAACTGGTAATGAAAAACTGTTTTTT. The chain has TRBV7-2 and TRBJ1-4; D is undetermined. Trimming removed 1 base from V and 4 bases from J, with 10 bases in between. The CDR3 totals 15 residues. The germline gives CDR1 SGHTA, CDR2 FQGNSA.

In its sample, this clonotype was seen many times. The chain employs TRBV20-1 and TRBJ2-5; D gene unclear. V lost 6 bases, J lost 2 bases, and 10 bases lay in between. CDR1 and CDR2 (germline): DFQATT, SNEGSKA (reference sequence). The CDR3 spans 12 residues. The CDR3 loop reads CSAENGQETQYF. CDR3 bases: TGCAGTGCGGAAAACGGGCAAGAGACCCAGTACTTC.

This sequence joins TRBV15 and TRBJ2-7, with a possible D match to TRBD2 (6 bases). Between the trimmed V and J ends, which lost 4 bases and 0 bases, there was a span of 13 bases. The CDR3 is 15 amino acids. Germline V gives CDR1 LNHNV, CDR2 YYDKDF (reference sequence). The CDR3 DNA reads as TGTGCCACCAGCACCTGGGGCGGGGACTCCTACGAGCAGTACTTC. Translating gives CATSTWGGDSYEQYF.

This clonotype appeared many times. The rearrangement uses TRBV24-1 and TRBJ1-2; D gene uncertain. CDR3 length: 15 amino acids. Germline loops: CDR1 KGHDR, CDR2 SFDVKD. V dropped 2 bases and J dropped 2 bases, with 11 bases sitting between them. The CDR3, as DNA: TGTGCCACCAGTGATTCTGAGCGGAGAAACTATGGCTACACCTTC. Encoded protein: CATSDSERRNYGYTF.

In regard to this clonotype: Its ends do not fully match the called genes, so a read error is possible. Here the CDR3 reads CTSSLQGYGYTF. Here the CDR3 DNA reads TGTACCAGCAGCTTACAAGGATATGGCTACACCTTC. The chain uses TRBV7-9 and TRBJ1-2; D remains unclear. The CDR3 covers 12 residues. Germline CDR1 reads SEHNR; CDR2 reads FQNEAQ (reference sequence).

This clonotype was seen repeatedly, ten times or more. The chain is built from TRBV12-3 or TRBV12-4 and TRBJ1-5, with D hard to call. The CDR3 length is 14 residues. V dropped 0 bases and J dropped 5 bases, with 8 bases sitting between them. This CDR3 reads CASSLASGDQPQHF. CDR3 bases: TGTGCCAGCAGTTTAGCCTCCGGCGATCAGCCCCAGCATTTT.